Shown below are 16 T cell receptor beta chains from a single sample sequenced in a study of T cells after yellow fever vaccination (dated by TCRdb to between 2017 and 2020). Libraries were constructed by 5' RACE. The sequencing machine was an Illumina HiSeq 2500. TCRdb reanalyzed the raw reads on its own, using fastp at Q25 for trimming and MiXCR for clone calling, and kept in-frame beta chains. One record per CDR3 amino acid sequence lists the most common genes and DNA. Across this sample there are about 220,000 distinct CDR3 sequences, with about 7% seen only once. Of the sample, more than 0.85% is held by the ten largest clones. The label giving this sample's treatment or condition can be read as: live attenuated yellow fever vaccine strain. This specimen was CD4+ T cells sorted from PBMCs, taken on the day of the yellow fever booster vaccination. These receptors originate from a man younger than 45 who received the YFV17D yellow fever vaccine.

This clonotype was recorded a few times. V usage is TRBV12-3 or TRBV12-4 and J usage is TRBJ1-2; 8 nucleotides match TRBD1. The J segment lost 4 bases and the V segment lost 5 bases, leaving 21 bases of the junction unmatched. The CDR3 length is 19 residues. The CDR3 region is CASSLWPTEAGGIIYGYTF. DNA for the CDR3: TGTGCCAGCAGTCTATGGCCCACCGAAGCAGGGGGCATTATCTATGGCTACACCTTC.

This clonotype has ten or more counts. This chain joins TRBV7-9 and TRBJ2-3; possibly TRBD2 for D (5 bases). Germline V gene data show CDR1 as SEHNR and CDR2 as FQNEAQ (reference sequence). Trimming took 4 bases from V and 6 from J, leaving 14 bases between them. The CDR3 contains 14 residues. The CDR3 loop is CASSSILDADTQYF. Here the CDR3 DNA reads TGTGCCAGCAGCTCCATACTAGACGCGGATACGCAGTATTTT.

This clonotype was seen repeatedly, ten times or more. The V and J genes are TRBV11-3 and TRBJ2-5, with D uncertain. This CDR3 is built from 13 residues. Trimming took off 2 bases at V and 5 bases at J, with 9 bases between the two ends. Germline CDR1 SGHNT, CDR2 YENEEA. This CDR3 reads CASSLQLEETQYF. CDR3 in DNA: TGTGCCAGCAGCTTACAGCTGGAGGAGACCCAGTACTTC.

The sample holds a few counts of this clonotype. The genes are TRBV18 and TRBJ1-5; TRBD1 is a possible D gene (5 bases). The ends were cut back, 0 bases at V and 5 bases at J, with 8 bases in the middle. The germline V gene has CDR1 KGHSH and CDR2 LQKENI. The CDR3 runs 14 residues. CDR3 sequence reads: CASSPPGVDQPQHF. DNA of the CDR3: TGTGCCAGCTCACCACCAGGGGTAGATCAGCCCCAGCATTTT. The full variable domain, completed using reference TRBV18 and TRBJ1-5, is NAGVMQNPRHLVRRRGQEARLRCSPMKGHSHVYWYRQLPEEGLKFMVYLQKENIIDESGMPKERFSAEFPKEGPSILRIQQVVRGDSAAYFCASSPPGVDQPQHFGDGTRLSIL.

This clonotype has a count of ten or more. This chain's CDR3 is CASSLDVQGGGTQYF. The CDR3 nucleotides are TGCGCCAGCAGCTTGGATGTACAGGGGGGTGGGACCCAGTACTTC. The chain recombines TRBV5-1 with TRBJ2-5, with 8 bases that match TRBD1. V gave up 0 bases and J gave up 7 bases; unmatched junction bases: 8. Per the germline V gene, CDR1 is SGHRS and CDR2 is YFSETQ. The CDR3 is made up of 15 amino acids.

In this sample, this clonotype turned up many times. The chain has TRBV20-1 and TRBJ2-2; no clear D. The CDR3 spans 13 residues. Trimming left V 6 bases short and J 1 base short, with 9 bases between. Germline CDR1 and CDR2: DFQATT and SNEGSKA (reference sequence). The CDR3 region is CSAEQLNTGELFF. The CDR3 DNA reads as TGCAGTGCAGAACAGCTGAACACCGGGGAGCTGTTTTTT.

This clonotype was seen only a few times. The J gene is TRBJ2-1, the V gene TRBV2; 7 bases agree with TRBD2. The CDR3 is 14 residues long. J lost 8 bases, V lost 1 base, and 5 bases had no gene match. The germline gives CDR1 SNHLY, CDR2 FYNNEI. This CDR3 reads CASSEGLAIYEQFF. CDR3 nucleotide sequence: TGTGCCAGCAGTGAAGGACTAGCAATCTATGAGCAGTTCTTC.

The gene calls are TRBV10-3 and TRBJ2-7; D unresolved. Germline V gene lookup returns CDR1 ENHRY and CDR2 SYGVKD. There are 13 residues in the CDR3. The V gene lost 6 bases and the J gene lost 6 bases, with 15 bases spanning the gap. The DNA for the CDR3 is TGTGCCATCAGGAGTCCTCCCGGCGGCGAGCAGTACTTC. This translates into CAIRSPPGGEQYF.

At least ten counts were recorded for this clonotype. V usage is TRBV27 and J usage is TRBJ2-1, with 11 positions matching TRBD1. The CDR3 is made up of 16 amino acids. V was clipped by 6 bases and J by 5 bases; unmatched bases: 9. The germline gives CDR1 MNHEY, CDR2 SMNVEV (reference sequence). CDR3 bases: TGTGCCAGCAGAAGGCCCGGGACAGGGGGGCACAATGAGCAGTTCTTC. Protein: CASRRPGTGGHNEQFF.

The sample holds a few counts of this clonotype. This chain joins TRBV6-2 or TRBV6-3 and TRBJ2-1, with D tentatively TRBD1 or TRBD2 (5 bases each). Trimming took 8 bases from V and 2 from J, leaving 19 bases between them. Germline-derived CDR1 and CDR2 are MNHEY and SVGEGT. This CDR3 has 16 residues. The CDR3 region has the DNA TGTGCCAGCTATACCCCCGGGGCCGCCCCCTACAATGAGCAGTTCTTC. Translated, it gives CASYTPGAAPYNEQFF.

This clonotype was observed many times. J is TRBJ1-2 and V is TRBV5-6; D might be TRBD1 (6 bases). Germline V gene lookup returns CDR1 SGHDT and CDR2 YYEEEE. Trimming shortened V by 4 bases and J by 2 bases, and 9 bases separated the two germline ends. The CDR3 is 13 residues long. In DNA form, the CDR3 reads TGTGCCAGCAGCGTCACAGGGAACTATGGCTACACCTTC. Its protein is CASSVTGNYGYTF.

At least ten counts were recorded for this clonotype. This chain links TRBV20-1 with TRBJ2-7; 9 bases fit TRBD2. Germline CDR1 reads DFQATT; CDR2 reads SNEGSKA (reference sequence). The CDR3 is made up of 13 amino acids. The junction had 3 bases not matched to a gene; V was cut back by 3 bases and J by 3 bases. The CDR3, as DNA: TGCAGTGCTAGGACTAGCGGCTTCTACGAGCAGTACTTC. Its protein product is CSARTSGFYEQYF.

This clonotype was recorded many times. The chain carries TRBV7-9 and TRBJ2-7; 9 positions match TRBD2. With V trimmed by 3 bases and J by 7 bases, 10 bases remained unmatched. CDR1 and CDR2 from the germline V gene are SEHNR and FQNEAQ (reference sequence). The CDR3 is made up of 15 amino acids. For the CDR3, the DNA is TGTGCCAGCAGCTTGGGTAGCGGGAGAGCGGGGGAGCAGTACTTC. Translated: CASSLGSGRAGEQYF.

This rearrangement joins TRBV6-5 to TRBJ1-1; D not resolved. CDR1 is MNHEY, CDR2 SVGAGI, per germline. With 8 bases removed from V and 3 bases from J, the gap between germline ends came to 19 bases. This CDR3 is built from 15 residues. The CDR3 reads CASELRRARDTEAFF. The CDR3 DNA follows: TGTGCCAGCGAGCTACGGAGGGCCCGGGACACTGAAGCTTTCTTT.

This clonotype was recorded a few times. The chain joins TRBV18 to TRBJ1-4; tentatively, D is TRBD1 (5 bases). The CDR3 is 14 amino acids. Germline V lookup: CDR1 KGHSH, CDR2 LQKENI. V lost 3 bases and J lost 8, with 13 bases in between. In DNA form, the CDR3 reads TGTGCCAGCTCACCCGGGACCCAGGAGGAAAAACTGTTTTTT. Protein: CASSPGTQEEKLFF.

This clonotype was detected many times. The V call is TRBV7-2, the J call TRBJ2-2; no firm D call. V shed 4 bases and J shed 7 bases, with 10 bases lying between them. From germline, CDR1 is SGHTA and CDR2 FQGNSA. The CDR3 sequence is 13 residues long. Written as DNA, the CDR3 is TGTGCCAGCAGCTCTTCAATTGACGGGGAGCTGTTTTTT. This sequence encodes CASSSSIDGELFF.